The T cell receptor beta chain described here comes from a study of T cells in narcolepsy. General study findings and limits: Blood of same and different patients, but not healthy controls, reportedly held recurring autoreactive clonotypes. Some memory CD4+ repertoires had no autoreactive clone sequences. Autoreactive HCRT-specific and TRIB2-specific clonotypes were marked in same-patient CSF-versus-blood CD4+ comparisons.

Germline CDR1 LNHNV, CDR2 YYDKDF (reference sequence). The V segment lost 3 bases and the J segment 4 bases; nucleotides outside the gene matches: 1. The CDR3 covers 14 residues. Remarks on this clone: Its target is unknown.

The repertoire was sequenced with immunoSEQ multiplex PCR; TCRdb's copy has only in-frame clones and lacks some. The table records about 29,000 clones, around 87% of them present only once. V and J are TRBV15 and TRBJ2-5, with 11 bases lining up with TRBD1. The source of this sequence is a human donor in good health. Sequenced sample: memory (CD45RA-) CD4+ T cells from blood. CDR3 DNA sequence: TGTGCCACCAGCAGGGGGACAGGGGGAGAGACCCAGTACTTC. Translating gives CATSRGTGGETQYF. Full variable domain (missing parts from reference TRBV15 and TRBJ2-5): DAMVIQNPRYQVTQFGKPVTLSCSQTLNHNVMYWYQQKSSQAPKLLFHYYDKDFNNEADTPDNFQSRRPNTSFCFLDIRSPGLGDTAMYLCATSRGTGGETQYFGPGTRLLVL.